Shown below are 8 T cell receptor beta chains from a single sample sequenced in a study of blood T cell repertoires in COVID-19. Using immunoSEQ multiplex PCR, the repertoire was profiled, and TCRdb retains in-frame clones only, with some absent. The table includes about 150,000 clones, roughly 80% detected once. The sequencing sample was made of peripheral blood. These receptor sequences come from a woman in her fifties or sixties with acute or convalescent COVID-19.

The V call is TRBV9, the J call TRBJ2-5; TRBD1 agrees at 9 bases. Germline CDR1 SGDLS, CDR2 YYNGEE. The trim removed 1 base at V and 4 bases at J, leaving 11 bases unmatched. CDR3 size: 17 residues. This CDR3 reads CASSVSRDRVWGETQYF. In DNA, the CDR3 is TGTGCCAGCAGCGTAAGCAGGGACAGGGTTTGGGGAGAGACCCAGTACTTC.

The chain is built from TRBV10-2 and TRBJ1-5, with D possibly matching TRBD1 (5 bases). The V and J ends lost 3 bases and 6 bases respectively, with 9 bases between them. From germline, CDR1 is WSHSY and CDR2 SAAADI. This CDR3 spans 13 amino acids. CDR3 sequence reads: CASSEQAVQPQHF. For the CDR3, the DNA is TGCGCCAGCAGTGAACAGGCGGTTCAGCCCCAGCATTTT.

The chain uses TRBV6-5 and TRBJ1-5, with D maybe TRBD1 (5 bases). Per germline, CDR1 MNHEY and CDR2 SVGAGI. Trimming removed 9 bases from V and 0 bases from J, with 12 bases in between. The CDR3 sequence is 14 residues long. In DNA form, the CDR3 reads TGTGCCAGTCGACAGCTTTATAGCAATCAGCCCCAGCATTTT. Translating it yields CASRQLYSNQPQHF.

The chain joins TRBV24-1 to TRBJ2-5; 9 bases agree with TRBD2. CDR3 length equals 16 residues. V dropped 5 bases and J dropped 1; count of bases not matched to a gene: 7. Germline CDR1 is KGHDR and CDR2 is SFDVKD. This chain's CDR3 is CATSGRSGGIQETQYF. DNA of the CDR3: TGTGCCACCAGTGGCCGTAGCGGGGGCATCCAAGAGACCCAGTACTTC.

The chain links TRBV18 to TRBJ2-5; no clear D gene. This CDR3 comprises 13 residues. V was cut by 2 bases and J by 5 bases, with 9 bases left in between. Germline V gene sequence: CDR1 KGHSH, CDR2 LQKENI. In nucleotides, the CDR3 is TGTGCCAGCTCACCAAACCTCCGGGAGACCCAGTACTTC. Its translation is CASSPNLRETQYF. The variable domain in full, completed from reference TRBV18 and TRBJ2-5, reads NAGVMQNPRHLVRRRGQEARLRCSPMKGHSHVYWYRQLPEEGLKFMVYLQKENIIDESGMPKERFSAEFPKEGPSILRIQQVVRGDSAAYFCASSPNLRETQYFGPGTRLLVL.

The chain's CDR3 is CASSLAVSSGGGYTF. CDR3 DNA sequence: TGCGCCAGCAGCTTGGCCGTGTCGTCAGGGGGTGGCTACACCTTC. The chain employs TRBV5-1 and TRBJ1-2; 7 bases fit TRBD1. The CDR3 length is 15 residues. The V gene end was trimmed by 0 bases and the J gene end by 7 bases; junction bases not matched to a gene: 9. Germline CDR1 and CDR2: SGHRS and YFSETQ.

To note about this clone: The identical CDR3 is also encoded by other nucleotide sequences in the sample. The V and J genes are TRBV19 and TRBJ2-1; a possible D gene is TRBD1 (6 bases). The ends were cut back, 2 bases at V and 4 bases at J, with 12 bases in the middle. CDR3 length equals 15 residues. CDR1 LNHDA and CDR2 SQIVND come from the germline V gene (reference sequence). CDR3 residues: CASSITGHQYNEQFF. The DNA for the CDR3 is TGTGCCAGTAGTATAACGGGACACCAGTACAATGAGCAGTTCTTC.

The J gene is TRBJ2-3, the V gene TRBV5-1; 9 bases fit TRBD2. This CDR3 is built from 16 residues. Germline V gene data show CDR1 as SGHRS and CDR2 as YFSETQ. The J segment lost 2 bases and the V segment lost 2 bases, leaving 6 bases of the junction unmatched. The CDR3 DNA sequence: TGCGCCAGCAGCTTACAGCTAGCGGGGCCCACAGATACGCAGTATTTT. Amino acids: CASSLQLAGPTDTQYF.